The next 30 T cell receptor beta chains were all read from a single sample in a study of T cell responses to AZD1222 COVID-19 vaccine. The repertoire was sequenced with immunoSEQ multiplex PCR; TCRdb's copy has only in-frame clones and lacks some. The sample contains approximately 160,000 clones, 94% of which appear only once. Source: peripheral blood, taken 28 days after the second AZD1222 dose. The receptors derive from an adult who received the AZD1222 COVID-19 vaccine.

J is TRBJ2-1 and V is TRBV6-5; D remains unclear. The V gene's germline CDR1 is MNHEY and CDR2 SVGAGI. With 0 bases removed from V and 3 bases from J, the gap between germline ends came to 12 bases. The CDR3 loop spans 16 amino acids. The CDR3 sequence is CASSYSPRIDYNEQFF. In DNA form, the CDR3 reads TGTGCCAGCAGTTACTCACCCAGAATAGACTACAATGAGCAGTTCTTC.

The CDR3 DNA sequence: TGTGCCACCAGCAGAGGAACGGCCCGCGAGCAGTACTTC. Amino acid sequence: CATSRGTAREQYF. This chain connects TRBV15 to TRBJ2-7; D ambiguous. The length of the CDR3 is 13 residues. CDR1 is LNHNV, CDR2 YYDKDF, per germline (reference sequence). The V gene lost 1 base and the J gene lost 6 bases, with 10 bases spanning the gap.

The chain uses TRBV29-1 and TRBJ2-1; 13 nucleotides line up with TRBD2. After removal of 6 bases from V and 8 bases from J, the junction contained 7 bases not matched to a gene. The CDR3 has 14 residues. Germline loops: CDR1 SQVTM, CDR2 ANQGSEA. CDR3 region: CSVGTSGRAYEQFF. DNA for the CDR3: TGCAGCGTGGGCACTAGCGGGAGGGCCTATGAGCAGTTCTTC.

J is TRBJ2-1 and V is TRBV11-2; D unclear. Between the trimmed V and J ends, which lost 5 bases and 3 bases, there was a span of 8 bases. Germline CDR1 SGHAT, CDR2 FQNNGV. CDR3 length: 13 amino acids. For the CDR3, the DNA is TGTGCCAGCAGCCCGGGCCACTACAATGAGCAGTTCTTC. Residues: CASSPGHYNEQFF.

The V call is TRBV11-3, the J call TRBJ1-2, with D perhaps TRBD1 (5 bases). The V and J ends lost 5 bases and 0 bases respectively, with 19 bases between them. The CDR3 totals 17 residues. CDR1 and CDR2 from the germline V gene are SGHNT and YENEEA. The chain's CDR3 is CASSLPDNSLANYGYTF. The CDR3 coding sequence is TGTGCCAGCAGCCTTCCGGACAACTCCCTAGCTAACTATGGCTACACCTTC.

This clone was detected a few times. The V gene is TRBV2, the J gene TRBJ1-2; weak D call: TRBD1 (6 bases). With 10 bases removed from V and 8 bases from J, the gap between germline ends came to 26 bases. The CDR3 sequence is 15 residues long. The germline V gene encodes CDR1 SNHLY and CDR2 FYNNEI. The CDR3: CATLPEGGGLSGYTF. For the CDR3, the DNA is TGTGCCACCCTCCCCGAAGGTGGGGGGCTAAGCGGCTACACCTTC.

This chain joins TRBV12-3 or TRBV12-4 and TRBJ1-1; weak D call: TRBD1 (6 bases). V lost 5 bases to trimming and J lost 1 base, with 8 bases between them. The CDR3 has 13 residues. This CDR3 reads CASSVTGNTEAFF. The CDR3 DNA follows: TGTGCCAGCAGTGTGACAGGGAACACTGAAGCTTTCTTT.

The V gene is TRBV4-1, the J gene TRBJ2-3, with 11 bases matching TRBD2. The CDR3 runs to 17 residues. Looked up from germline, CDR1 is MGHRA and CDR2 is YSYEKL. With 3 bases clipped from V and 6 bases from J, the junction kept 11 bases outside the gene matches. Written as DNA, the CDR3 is TGCGCCAGCAGCCACATCAGACGGACTAGCGGGTGGGATACGCAGTATTTT. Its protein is CASSHIRRTSGWDTQYF.

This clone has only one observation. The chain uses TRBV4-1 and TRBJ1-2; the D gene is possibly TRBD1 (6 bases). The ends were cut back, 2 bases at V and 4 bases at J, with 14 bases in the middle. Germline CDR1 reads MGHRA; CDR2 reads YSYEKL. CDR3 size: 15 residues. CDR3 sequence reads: CASSQPTQGRYGYTF. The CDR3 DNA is TGCGCCAGCAGCCAACCTACACAGGGCCGCTATGGCTACACCTTC.

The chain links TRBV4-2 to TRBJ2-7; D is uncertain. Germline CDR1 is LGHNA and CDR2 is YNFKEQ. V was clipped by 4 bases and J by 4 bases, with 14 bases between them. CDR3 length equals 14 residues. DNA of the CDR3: TGTGCCAGCAGCCCCCAGGAGCCCCTTTACGAGCAGTACTTC. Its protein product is CASSPQEPLYEQYF.

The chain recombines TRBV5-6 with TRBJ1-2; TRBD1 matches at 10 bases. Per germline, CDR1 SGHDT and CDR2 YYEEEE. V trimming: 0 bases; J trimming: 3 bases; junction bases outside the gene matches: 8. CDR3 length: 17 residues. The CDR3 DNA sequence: TGTGCCAGCAGCTTGGGGACAGGGGGGATAAGCCACTATGGCTACACCTTC. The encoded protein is CASSLGTGGISHYGYTF.

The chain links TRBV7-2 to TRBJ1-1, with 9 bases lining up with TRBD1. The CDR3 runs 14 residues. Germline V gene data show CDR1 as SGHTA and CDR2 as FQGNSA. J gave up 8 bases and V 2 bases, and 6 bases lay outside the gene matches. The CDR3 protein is CASSLYIGTGEAFF. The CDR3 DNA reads TGTGCCAGCAGCTTATACATTGGGACAGGGGAAGCTTTCTTT.

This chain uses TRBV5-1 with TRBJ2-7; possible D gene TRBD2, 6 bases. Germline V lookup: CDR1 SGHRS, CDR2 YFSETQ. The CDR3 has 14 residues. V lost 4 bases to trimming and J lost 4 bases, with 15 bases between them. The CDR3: CASSVGGGQYEQYF. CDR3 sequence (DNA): TGCGCCAGCAGCGTCGGGGGTGGACAATACGAGCAGTACTTC.

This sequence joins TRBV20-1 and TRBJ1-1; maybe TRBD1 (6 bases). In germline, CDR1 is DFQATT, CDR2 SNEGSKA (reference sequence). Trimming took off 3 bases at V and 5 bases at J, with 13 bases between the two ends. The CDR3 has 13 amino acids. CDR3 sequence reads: CSASFSGVTEAFF. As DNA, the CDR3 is TGCAGTGCTAGTTTCTCAGGGGTTACTGAAGCTTTCTTT.

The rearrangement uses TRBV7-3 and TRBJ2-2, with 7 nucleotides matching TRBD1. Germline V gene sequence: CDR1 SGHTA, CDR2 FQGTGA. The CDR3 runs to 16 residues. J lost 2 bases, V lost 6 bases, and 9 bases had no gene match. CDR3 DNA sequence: TGTGCCAGCAGTTCGCCAGGGGGTGTCAACACCGGGGAGCTGTTTTTT. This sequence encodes CASSSPGGVNTGELFF.

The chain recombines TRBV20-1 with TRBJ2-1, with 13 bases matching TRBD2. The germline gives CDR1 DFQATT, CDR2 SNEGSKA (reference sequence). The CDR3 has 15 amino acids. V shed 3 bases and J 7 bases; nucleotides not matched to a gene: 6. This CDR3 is CSASDGTSGVNEQFF. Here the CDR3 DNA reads TGCAGTGCTAGTGATGGGACTAGCGGGGTAAATGAGCAGTTCTTC.

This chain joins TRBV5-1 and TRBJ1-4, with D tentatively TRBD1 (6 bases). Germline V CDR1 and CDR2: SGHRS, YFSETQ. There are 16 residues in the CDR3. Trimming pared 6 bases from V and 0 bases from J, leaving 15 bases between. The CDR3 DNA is TGCGCCAGCACCAGGGGAGGGGCCGCAACTAATGAAAAACTGTTTTTT. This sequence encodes CASTRGGAATNEKLFF.

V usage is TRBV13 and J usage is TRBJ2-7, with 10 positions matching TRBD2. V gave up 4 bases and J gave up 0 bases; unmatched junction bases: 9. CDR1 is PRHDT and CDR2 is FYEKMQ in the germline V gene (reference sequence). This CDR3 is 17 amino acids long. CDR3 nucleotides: TGTGCCAGCAGCTATAGGGGTAGCGGGAGGTCCTCCTACGAGCAGTACTTC. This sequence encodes CASSYRGSGRSSYEQYF.

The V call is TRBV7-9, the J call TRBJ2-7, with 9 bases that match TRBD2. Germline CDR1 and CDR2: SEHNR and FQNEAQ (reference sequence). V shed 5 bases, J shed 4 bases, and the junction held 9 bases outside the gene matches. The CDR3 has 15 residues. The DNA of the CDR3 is TGTGCCAGCAGCCCGCTAGCGGGACACAAATACGAGCAGTACTTC. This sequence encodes CASSPLAGHKYEQYF.

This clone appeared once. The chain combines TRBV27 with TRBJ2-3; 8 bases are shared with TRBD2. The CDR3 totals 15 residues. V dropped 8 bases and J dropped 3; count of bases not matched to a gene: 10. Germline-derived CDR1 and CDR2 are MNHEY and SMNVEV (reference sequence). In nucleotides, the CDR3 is TGTGCCAGCTCACCGGGACTAGTTTTGACAGATACGCAGTATTTT. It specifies CASSPGLVLTDTQYF.

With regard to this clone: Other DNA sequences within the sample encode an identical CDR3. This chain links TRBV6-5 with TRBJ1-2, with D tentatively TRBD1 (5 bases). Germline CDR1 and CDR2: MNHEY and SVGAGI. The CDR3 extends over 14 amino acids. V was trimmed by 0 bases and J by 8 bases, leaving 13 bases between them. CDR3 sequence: CASSYSRGVYGYTF. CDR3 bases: TGTGCCAGCAGTTACTCTCGAGGGGTCTACGGCTACACCTTC.

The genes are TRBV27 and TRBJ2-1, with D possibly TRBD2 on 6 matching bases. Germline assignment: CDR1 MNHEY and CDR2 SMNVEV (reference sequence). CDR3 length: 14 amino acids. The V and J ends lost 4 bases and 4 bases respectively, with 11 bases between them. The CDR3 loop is CASSWDFAYNEQFF. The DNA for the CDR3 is TGTGCCAGCAGTTGGGACTTTGCATACAATGAGCAGTTCTTC.

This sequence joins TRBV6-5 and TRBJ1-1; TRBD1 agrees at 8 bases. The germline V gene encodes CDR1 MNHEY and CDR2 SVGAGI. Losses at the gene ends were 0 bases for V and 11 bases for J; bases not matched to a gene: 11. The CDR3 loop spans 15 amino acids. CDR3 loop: CASSYSGARTGGAFF. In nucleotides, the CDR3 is TGTGCCAGCAGTTACTCCGGGGCTCGAACAGGGGGTGCTTTCTTT.

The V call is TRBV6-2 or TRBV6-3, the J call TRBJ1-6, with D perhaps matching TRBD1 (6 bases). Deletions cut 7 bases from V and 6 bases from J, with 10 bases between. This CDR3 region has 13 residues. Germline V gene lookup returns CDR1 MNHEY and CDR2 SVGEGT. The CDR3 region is CASTPDSNSPLHF. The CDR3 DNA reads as TGTGCCAGCACCCCGGACAGTAATTCACCCCTCCACTTT.

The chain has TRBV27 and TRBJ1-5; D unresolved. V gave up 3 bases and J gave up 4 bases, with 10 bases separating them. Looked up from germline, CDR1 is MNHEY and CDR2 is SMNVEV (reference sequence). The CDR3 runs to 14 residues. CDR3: CASSFSRLNQPQHF. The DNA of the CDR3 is TGTGCCAGCAGTTTCTCCAGGCTTAATCAGCCCCAGCATTTT.

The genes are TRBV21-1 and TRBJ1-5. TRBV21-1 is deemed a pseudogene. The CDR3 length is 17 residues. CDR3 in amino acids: CASSKRSCGDSNQPQHF. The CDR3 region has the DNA TGTGCCAGCAGCAAAAGGAGTTGTGGGGATAGCAATCAGCCCCAGCATTTT.

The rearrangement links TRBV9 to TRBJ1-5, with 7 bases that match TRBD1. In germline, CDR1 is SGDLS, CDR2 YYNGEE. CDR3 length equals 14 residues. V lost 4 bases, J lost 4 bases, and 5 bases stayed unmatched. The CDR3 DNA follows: TGTGCCAGCAGCCTTGGGACAGCTAATCAGCCCCAGCATTTT. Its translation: CASSLGTANQPQHF.

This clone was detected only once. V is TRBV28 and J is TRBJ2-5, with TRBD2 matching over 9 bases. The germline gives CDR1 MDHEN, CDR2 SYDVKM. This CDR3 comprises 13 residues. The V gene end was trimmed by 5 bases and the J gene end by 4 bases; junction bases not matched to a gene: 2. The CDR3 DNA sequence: TGTGCCAGCAGTCCAGCGGGAGGAGAGACCCAGTACTTC. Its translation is CASSPAGGETQYF.

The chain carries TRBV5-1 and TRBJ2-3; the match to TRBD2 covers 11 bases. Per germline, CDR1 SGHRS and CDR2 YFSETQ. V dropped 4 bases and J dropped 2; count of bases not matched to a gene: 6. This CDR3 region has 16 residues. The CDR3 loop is CASSPGTSGYTDTQYF. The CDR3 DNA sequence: TGCGCCAGCAGCCCCGGGACTAGCGGTTACACAGATACGCAGTATTTT.

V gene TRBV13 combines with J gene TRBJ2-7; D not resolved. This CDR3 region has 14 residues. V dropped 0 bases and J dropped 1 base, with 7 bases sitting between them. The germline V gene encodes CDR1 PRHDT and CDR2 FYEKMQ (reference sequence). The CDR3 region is CASSLGPPSYEQYF. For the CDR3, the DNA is TGTGCCAGCAGCTTAGGCCCCCCATCCTACGAGCAGTACTTC.